Listed below are T cell receptor beta chains from one sample, sequenced in a study of shared clonotypes between healthy human individuals. Some clones are missing from TCRdb's copy, which holds only in-frame ones; the method was immunoSEQ multiplex PCR. The repertoire holds about 960,000 clones, approximately 80% seen once, with roughly 1.5% in the top ten. Input material: memory CD4+ T cells sorted from blood. The receptors shown here come from a young man in good health. Each CDR3 is given with its conserved first and last residue. The D gene is left open where the match is weak. The size of a clone is reported for some rows only, either as once, few or many, or as a class for expanded clones.

J gene	clone size	V gene	D gene	CDR3 DNA	CDR3 protein
TRBJ1-5	NA	TRBV30	NA	TGTGCCTGGAGCGCAGGGAACTCGGGCAATCAGCCCCAGCATTTT	CAWSAGNSGNQPQHF
TRBJ2-1	NA	TRBV5-1	TRBD2	TGCGCCAGCAGCGCCACTAGCGGCTCCTACAATGAGCAGTTCTTC	CASSATSGSYNEQFF
TRBJ2-2	NA	TRBV10-2	NA	TGCGCCAGCAGTGAAGGAGGGTTCACCGGGGAGCTGTTTTTT	CASSEGGFTGELFF
TRBJ2-1	NA	TRBV6-1	NA	TGTGCCAGCAGTGGAAACAGCCTCTCCGGTTGGTTGAGCTCCTACAATGAGCAGTTCTTC	CASSGNSLSGWLSSYNEQFF
TRBJ2-7	NA	TRBV28	NA	TGTGCCAGCACAGGGAGGAGGGGTATCCCGCTCACCTCCTACGAGCAGTACTTC	CASTGRRGIPLTSYEQYF
TRBJ1-4	NA	TRBV7-9	NA	TGTGCCAGCAGCTTAGTGCAGGGGCCAACTGAAAAACTGTTTTTT	CASSLVQGPTEKLFF
TRBJ2-2	NA	TRBV7-2	TRBD1	TGTGCCAGCAGCTTCAGGGGGCCCGGGGAGCTGTTTTTT	CASSFRGPGELFF
TRBJ1-3	NA	TRBV12-5	NA	TGTGCTAGTGGTCCGCCCCGGGACAGAAACACCATATATTTT	CASGPPRDRNTIYF
TRBJ1-6	NA	TRBV5-1	NA	TGCGCCAGCAGCTTAGGCACAGCCGATTCACCCCTCCACTTT	CASSLGTADSPLHF
TRBJ1-4	NA	TRBV11-2	NA	TGTGCCAGCAGCTTAGCGCTAGGGGCAACTAATGAAAAACTGTTTTTT	CASSLALGATNEKLFF
TRBJ2-5	NA	TRBV5-4	NA	TGTGCCAGCAGCTTTTCAGGGATTGGGGAGACCCAGTACTTC	CASSFSGIGETQYF
TRBJ1-2	many	TRBV19	NA	TGTGCCAGTGGACAGTACGGCTATGGCTACACCTTC	CASGQYGYGYTF
TRBJ2-7	NA	TRBV2	NA	TGTGCCAGCAGTGAAGGAGGGAGCTCCTACGAGCAGTACTTC	CASSEGGSSYEQYF
TRBJ2-1	NA	TRBV2	NA	TGTGCCAGCAGTGAGCTGGGGGTGTCCTACAATGAGCAGTTCTTC	CASSELGVSYNEQFF
TRBJ2-5	NA	TRBV5-1	TRBD2	TGCGCCAGCAAATCGCAAGCGGGAGAGGGGACCCAGTACTTC	CASKSQAGEGTQYF
TRBJ1-1	NA	TRBV7-2	TRBD1	TGTGCCAGCAGCTTAAGGGGGCTGAACACTGAAGCTTTCTTT	CASSLRGLNTEAFF
TRBJ1-5	NA	TRBV10-2	NA	TGCGCCAACGGGACCGGGTGTAGCAATCAGCCCCAGCATTTT	CANGTGCSNQPQHF
TRBJ2-1	NA	TRBV11-2	NA	TGTGCCAGCAGCTTACAGGACTTTTACAATGAGCAGTTCTTC	CASSLQDFYNEQFF
TRBJ2-7	NA	TRBV4-1	TRBD2	TGCGCCAGCAGCCAACGAGCGGGAGGCTCCTACGAGCAGTACTTC	CASSQRAGGSYEQYF
TRBJ2-7	NA	TRBV7-9	NA	TGTGCCAGCAGCTTAGAGGTCGGCGAGCAGTACTTC	CASSLEVGEQYF
TRBJ1-1	once	TRBV5-6	TRBD1	TGTGCCAGCAGCTTGCCCGGGACAGGTAACACTGAAGCTTTCTTT	CASSLPGTGNTEAFF
TRBJ1-1	NA	TRBV7-2	NA	TGTGCCAGCAGAAGGGGCACTGAAGCTTTCTTT	CASRRGTEAFF
TRBJ2-7	NA	TRBV5-6	NA	TGTGCCAGCAGTCTCGGTTCATACTACGAGCAGTACTTC	CASSLGSYYEQYF
TRBJ1-5	few	TRBV7-2	TRBD1	TGTGCCAGCAGCGCTTGGACAGGCGCCAATCAGCCCCAGCATTTT	CASSAWTGANQPQHF
TRBJ2-2	NA	TRBV27	NA	TGTGCCAGCAGTTCAGTGGGCGGGGAGCTGTTTTTT	CASSSVGGELFF
TRBJ2-7	NA	TRBV25-1	TRBD1	TGTGCCAGCAGTAACCGGGACAGGGGAGCCTACGAGCAGTACTTC	CASSNRDRGAYEQYF
TRBJ2-3	NA	TRBV6-6	NA	TGTGCCAGCAGTGCCACAGATACGCAGTATTTT	CASSATDTQYF
TRBJ2-7	NA	TRBV18	TRBD1	TGTGCCAGCTCACCTCGGGACAGGGTTTACGAGCAGTACTTC	CASSPRDRVYEQYF
TRBJ2-2	NA	TRBV5-1	TRBD1	TGCGCCAGCAGCGGAAGACCAGGACAGGGTGGGGACACCAGGGAGCTGTTTTTT	CASSGRPGQGGDTRELFF
TRBJ1-6	few	TRBV30	NA	TGTGCCTTCCTCGCATCGGCTCGCTCCTATAATTCACCCCTCCACTTT	CAFLASARSYNSPLHF
TRBJ1-6	NA	TRBV18	NA	TGTGCCAGCTCACCACCGTGGGACTATGGCAGAAATTCACCCCTCCACTTT	CASSPPWDYGRNSPLHF
TRBJ1-1	NA	TRBV5-4	TRBD1	TGTGCCAGCAGCCCAACTTCGACAGGGAGCACTGAAGCTTTCTTT	CASSPTSTGSTEAFF
TRBJ1-3	NA	TRBV5-4	NA	TGTGCCAGCAGCTCGGATAGATCTGGAAACACCATATATTTT	CASSSDRSGNTIYF
TRBJ2-2	NA	TRBV5-6	NA	TGTGCCAGCAGCTTCGAGGGACCCGGGGAGCTGTTTTTT	CASSFEGPGELFF
TRBJ1-4	NA	TRBV5-1	NA	TGCGCCAGCAGCTCGGGAGGACAAACCTTGAGGAATGAAAAACTGTTTTTT	CASSSGGQTLRNEKLFF
TRBJ2-7	once	TRBV29-1	NA	TGCAGCGCCCTGGTCCCCTACGAGCAGTACTTC	CSALVPYEQYF
TRBJ2-7	NA	TRBV28	TRBD1	TGTGCCAGCAGTCCCCCGGACAGGGGCGAGCAGTACTTC	CASSPPDRGEQYF
TRBJ2-3	NA	TRBV4-3	NA	TGCGCCAGCAGCCAAGGGAAGGGTGGCACAGATACGCAGTATTTT	CASSQGKGGTDTQYF
TRBJ1-4	NA	TRBV28	TRBD1	TGTGCCAGCAGTGGATCCGGGACAGGGGGGAGAGGAGAAAAACTGTTTTTT	CASSGSGTGGRGEKLFF
TRBJ2-5	NA	TRBV30	NA	TGTGCCTGGAGTGGGACAGAAGAGACCCAGTACTTC	CAWSGTEETQYF
TRBJ2-1	NA	TRBV27	NA	TGTGCCAGCAGCAGACCATTGGCGGGCACCAATGAGCAGTTCTTC	CASSRPLAGTNEQFF
TRBJ2-1	NA	TRBV30	TRBD2	TGTGCCTGGAGTAGGGGGGCTAGCGGGTACAATGAGCAGTTCTTC	CAWSRGASGYNEQFF
TRBJ1-4	NA	TRBV5-1	NA	TGCGCCAGCAGCTTACCGAGTGGAGGGATTAATGAAAAACTGTTTTTT	CASSLPSGGINEKLFF
TRBJ2-5	NA	TRBV7-2	TRBD2	TGTGCCAGCAGCTTAGGCGGGCTAGCGGGAGGTTACCAAGAGACCCAGTACTTC	CASSLGGLAGGYQETQYF
TRBJ2-3	NA	TRBV5-1	TRBD1	TGCGCCAGCAGTTCGACAGGGGGTCAGAGCACAGATACGCAGTATTTT	CASSSTGGQSTDTQYF
TRBJ2-7	many	TRBV5-8	TRBD2	TGTGCCAGCAGTCCGGGGGGAAACGAGCAGTACTTC	CASSPGGNEQYF
TRBJ2-7	NA	TRBV7-9	TRBD2	TGTGCCAGCAGCTTCCCCGGGACTAAGGACTACGAGCAGTACTTC	CASSFPGTKDYEQYF
TRBJ2-6	NA	TRBV1	NA	TGCACCAGCAGTACACGTTGTTTGTGTCGGGCCAACGTCCTGACTTTC	CTSSTRCLCRANVLTF
TRBJ2-3	few	TRBV5-1	TRBD2	TGCGCCAGCAGCTTGGCGCTAGCGGGAGGCACAGATACGCAGTATTTT	CASSLALAGGTDTQYF
TRBJ2-6	NA	TRBV7-9	NA	TGTGCCAGCAGCTTAGTTTCGGCCGGGTATAGCTCTGGGGCCAACGTCCTGACTTTC	CASSLVSAGYSSGANVLTF
TRBJ2-6	NA	TRBV27	TRBD1	TGTGCCAGCAGACCAGGGGGCGCTGGGGCCAACGTCCTGACTTTC	CASRPGGAGANVLTF
TRBJ1-3	NA	TRBV7-9	NA	TGTGCCAGCAGCTTTGGCTTAAACTCTGGAAACACCATATATTTT	CASSFGLNSGNTIYF
TRBJ2-1	NA	TRBV5-1	NA	TGCGCCAGCAGCTTGGAGGATGAGCAGTTCTTC	CASSLEDEQFF
TRBJ2-2	NA	TRBV2	NA	TGTGCCAGCTCTGAGGGGCCGAACACCGGGGAGCTGTTTTTT	CASSEGPNTGELFF
TRBJ2-5	NA	TRBV25-1	NA	TGTGCCAGCAGTGACTTGACCCAGTACTTC	CASSDLTQYF
TRBJ2-7	few	TRBV2	TRBD1	TGTGCCAGCAACTCGGGACAGTCAGCCTACGAGCAGTACTTC	CASNSGQSAYEQYF
TRBJ2-3	NA	TRBV6-1	NA	TGTGCCAGCAGTGGTGGTGGGCAGGCCTGGGATACGCAGTATTTT	CASSGGGQAWDTQYF
TRBJ2-2	NA	TRBV6-6	TRBD1	TGTGCCAGCAGTGCCACAGGGGTACGGATAACCGGGGAGCTGTTTTTT	CASSATGVRITGELFF
TRBJ2-3	few	TRBV7-2	NA	TGTGCCAGCAGCTTAGAGGTCTCCACAGATACGCAGTATTTT	CASSLEVSTDTQYF